This T cell receptor (beta chain) originates from a study of siplizumab effects on memory and regulatory T cells (dated by TCRdb to the late 2010s). Some background on the complete study: The study examined how the anti-CD2 antibody siplizumab affects alloreactive T-cell subsets in allogeneic mixed lymphocyte reactions built from human PBMCs.

General findings and caveats noted by the study authors: Because sequences below about 10^-5 frequency were poorly captured, only a minor fraction of alloreactive clones could be mapped to unstimulated subsets. Siplizumab significantly lowered the cumulative frequency of alloreactive sequences that could be traced to unstimulated CD4+ memory T cells. No functional confirmation was obtained for the suppressive function of proliferating Tregs from siplizumab cultures. Among mappable alloreactive CD4+ clones, an average Treg-derived fraction of about 69% was observed with siplizumab, compared with roughly 27% in control reactions. Roughly 80-97% of proliferating CD4+ or CD8+ clones could not be assigned a naive or memory phenotype. Greater diversity appeared to be present in unstimulated naive T cells than in memory T cells, and a substantial contribution to the alloresponse seemed to be made by naive cells.

The germline V gene yields SGHTA for CDR1 and FQGTGA for CDR2. Relative to germline, V is 3 bases shorter and J is 1 base shorter, with 7 bases between their ends. The cysteine opens and the phenylalanine closes a CDR3 of 14 amino acids. Left in the record is the CDR3 DNA by itself, 42 bases read in frame from the first base. Library creation used the immunoSEQ multiplex PCR assay. Around 92,000 TCR templates per sample were assayed by the deep sequencing platform. Genomic DNA extracted from sorted T cells was used for TCRbeta CDR3 sequencing. Turning to the authors' computational methods: The R programming language was used for clonal analysis of TCRbeta CDR3 data. Alloreactive CD4+ and CD8+ clones were defined by comparing unstimulated samples with post-reaction CFSE-low samples. Alloreactive CD4+ clones were assigned to regulatory or non-regulatory origin by matching sequences to sorted unstimulated Treg and non-Treg repertoires. Drawn from immuneACCESS, this table holds only the in-frame rearrangements with V and J called that TCRdb kept. Clones are partly lost; checked studies trace under half to an unresolved V gene and leave the rest unexplained. The V and J calls and the clone size are those of that table, but D and trimming were determined from the DNA. The table for this sample lists about 87,000 clones; about 90% of them were counted only once. Together, the top ten hold 15% of the sample.

TCRbeta CDR3 sequencing was performed on sorted unstimulated T cells and on proliferating T cells recovered from mixed lymphocyte reactions. Fresh whole blood from approximately 10 HLA-typed healthy donors was used to isolate PBMCs. A note on this clone: Its binding antigen is unknown. No quality values exist for individual bases; no much larger clone is one base distant.

The sequenced material came from CD4+ T cells sorted from blood. The rearrangement joined TRBV7-3 to TRBJ2-1, with the D gene too uncertain to name. The clonotype originates from a human donor in good health. The CDR3 sequence is CASSFSVSYNEQFF. The DNA sequence is TGTGCCAGCAGCTTCAGCGTATCCTACAATGAGCAGTTCTTC.